These 7 T cell receptor beta chains originate from one sample sequenced in a study of T cell changes during pregnancy in multiple sclerosis. Libraries were prepared by immunoSEQ multiplex PCR; TCRdb keeps only in-frame clonotypes and omits some of them. The repertoire has 60,000 or so clones, around 92% of them found once; the top ten carry 0.7% to 1%. The material was peripheral blood, obtained in the first trimester of pregnancy. All receptors come from a female donor with multiple sclerosis, enrolled in a pregnancy study.

This chain connects TRBV6-5 to TRBJ1-6; 7 bases map to TRBD1. The CDR3 length is 14 residues. Germline CDR1 reads MNHEY; CDR2 reads SVGAGI. Trimming cost V 6 bases and J 7 bases; bases outside gene matches: 6. CDR3 bases: TGTGCCAGCAGAGCGACAGGGCCAAATTCACCCCTCCACTTT. Protein: CASRATGPNSPLHF.

CDR3 loop: CASSPPGTGSNQPQHF. As DNA, the CDR3 is TGTGCCAGCTCACCACCGGGGACAGGCTCCAATCAGCCCCAGCATTTT. V and J are TRBV18 and TRBJ1-5; the match to TRBD1 covers 8 bases. Germline CDR1 reads KGHSH; CDR2 reads LQKENI. The J segment lost 3 bases and the V segment lost 0 bases, leaving 4 bases of the junction unmatched. The CDR3 has 16 residues.

This clone occurred a few times. The chain combines TRBV19 with TRBJ1-1, with TRBD1 identical over 7 bases. V dropped 8 bases and J dropped 1; count of bases not matched to a gene: 4. The CDR3 consists of 13 residues. Looked up from germline, CDR1 is LNHDA and CDR2 is SQIVND (reference sequence). This CDR3 reads CASEQGGNTEAFF. The CDR3 DNA reads as TGTGCCAGTGAGCAGGGGGGGAACACTGAAGCTTTCTTT. Complete variable domain (other parts from reference TRBV19 and TRBJ1-1): DGGITQSPKYLFRKEGQNVTLSCEQNLNHDAMYWYRQDPGQGLRLIYYSQIVNDFQKGDIAEGYSVSREKKESFPLTVTSAQKNPTAFYLCASEQGGNTEAFFGQGTRLTVV.

J is TRBJ2-1 and V is TRBV6-4, with 9 bases aligning to TRBD2. Trimming at V came to 2 bases and at J to 8 bases, leaving 19 bases not matched to a gene. The germline V gene has CDR1 MRHNA and CDR2 SNTAGT. The CDR3 is 19 residues long. The CDR3 DNA reads TGTGCCAGCAGTGACACCAATACTATTCCGGGACTAGCTTGCTATGAGCAGTTCTTC. This sequence encodes CASSDTNTIPGLACYEQFF.

V usage is TRBV6-6 and J usage is TRBJ2-7; no definite D call. The germline gives CDR1 MNHNY, CDR2 SVGAGI (reference sequence). The CDR3 has 14 residues. V was cut by 0 bases and J by 7 bases, with 13 bases left in between. The CDR3 DNA sequence: TGTGCCAGCAGTTACTCGGGTATTACGGGTGAGCAGTACTTC. As protein: CASSYSGITGEQYF.

The CDR3 sequence is CASSYLSQETQYF. The CDR3 coding sequence is TGTGCCAGCAGCTACTTATCCCAAGAGACCCAGTACTTC. The V call is TRBV7-9, the J call TRBJ2-5, with D unclear. V was trimmed by 4 bases and J by 1 base, leaving 7 bases between them. This CDR3 is 13 amino acids long. CDR1 SEHNR and CDR2 FQNEAQ come from the germline V gene (reference sequence).

The CDR3 DNA reads TGTGCCAGCAGTTCGGTAGGCGGCTCTGGAAACACCATATATTTT. It yields the protein CASSSVGGSGNTIYF. The rearrangement links TRBV6-5 to TRBJ1-3; D unclear. Germline V CDR1 and CDR2: MNHEY, SVGAGI. Trimming removed 4 bases from V and 0 bases from J, with 10 bases in between. This CDR3 spans 15 amino acids.